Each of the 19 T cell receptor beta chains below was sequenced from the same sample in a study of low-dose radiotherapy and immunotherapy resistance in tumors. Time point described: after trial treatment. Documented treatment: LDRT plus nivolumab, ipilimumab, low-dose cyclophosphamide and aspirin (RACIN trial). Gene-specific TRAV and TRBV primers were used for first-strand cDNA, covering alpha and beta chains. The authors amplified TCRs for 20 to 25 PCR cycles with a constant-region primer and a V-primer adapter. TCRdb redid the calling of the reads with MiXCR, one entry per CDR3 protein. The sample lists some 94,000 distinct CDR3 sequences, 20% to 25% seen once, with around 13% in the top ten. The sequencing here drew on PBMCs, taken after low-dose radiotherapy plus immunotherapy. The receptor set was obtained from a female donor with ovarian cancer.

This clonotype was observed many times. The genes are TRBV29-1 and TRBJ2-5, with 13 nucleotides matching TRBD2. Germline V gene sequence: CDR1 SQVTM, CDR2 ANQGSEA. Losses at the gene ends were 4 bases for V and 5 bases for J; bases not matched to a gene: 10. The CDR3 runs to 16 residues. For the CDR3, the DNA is TGCAGCGTTGGGGGGACTAGCGGGAAGGTGCTGGAGACCCAGTACTTC. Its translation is CSVGGTSGKVLETQYF.

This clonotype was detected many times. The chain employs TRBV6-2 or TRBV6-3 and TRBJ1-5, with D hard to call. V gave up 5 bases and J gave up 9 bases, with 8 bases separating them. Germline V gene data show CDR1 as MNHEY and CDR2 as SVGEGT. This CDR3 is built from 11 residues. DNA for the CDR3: TGTGCCAGCAGTACCTTAGGGCCCCAGCATTTT. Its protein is CASSTLGPQHF.

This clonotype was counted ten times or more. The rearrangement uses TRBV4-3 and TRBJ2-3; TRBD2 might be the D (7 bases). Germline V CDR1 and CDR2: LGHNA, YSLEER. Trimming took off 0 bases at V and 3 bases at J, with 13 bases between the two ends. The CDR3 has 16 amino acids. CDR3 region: CASSQDRGAGTDTQYF. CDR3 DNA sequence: TGCGCCAGCAGCCAAGACCGGGGGGCAGGGACAGATACGCAGTATTTT.

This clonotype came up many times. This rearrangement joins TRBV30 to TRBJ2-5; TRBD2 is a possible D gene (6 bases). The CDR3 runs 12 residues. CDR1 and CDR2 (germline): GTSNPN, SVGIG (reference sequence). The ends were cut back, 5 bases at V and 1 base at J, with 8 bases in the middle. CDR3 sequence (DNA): TGTGCCTGGGGGGACTTCCAAGAGACCCAGTACTTC. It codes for CAWGDFQETQYF.

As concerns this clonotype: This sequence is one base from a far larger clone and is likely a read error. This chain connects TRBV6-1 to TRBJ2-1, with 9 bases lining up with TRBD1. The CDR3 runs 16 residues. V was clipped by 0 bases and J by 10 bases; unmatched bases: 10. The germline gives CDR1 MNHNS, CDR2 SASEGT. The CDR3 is CASSEAGTGRWYEQFF. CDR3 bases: TGTGCCAGCAGTGAAGCGGGGACAGGGAGATGGTACGAGCAGTTCTTC.

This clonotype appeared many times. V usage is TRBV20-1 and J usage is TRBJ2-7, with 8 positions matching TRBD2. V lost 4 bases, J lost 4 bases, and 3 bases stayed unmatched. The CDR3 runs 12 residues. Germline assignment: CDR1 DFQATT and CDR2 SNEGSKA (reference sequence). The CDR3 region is CSAKRENYEQYF. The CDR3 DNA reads TGCAGTGCTAAGCGGGAGAATTACGAGCAGTACTTC.

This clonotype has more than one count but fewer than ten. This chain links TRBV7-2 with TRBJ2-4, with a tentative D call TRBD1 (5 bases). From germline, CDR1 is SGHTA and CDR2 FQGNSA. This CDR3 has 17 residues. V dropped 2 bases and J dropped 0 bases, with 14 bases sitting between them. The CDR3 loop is CASSLTNRPLAKNIQYF. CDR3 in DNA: TGTGCCAGCAGCTTAACCAACAGGCCCTTAGCCAAAAACATTCAGTACTTC.

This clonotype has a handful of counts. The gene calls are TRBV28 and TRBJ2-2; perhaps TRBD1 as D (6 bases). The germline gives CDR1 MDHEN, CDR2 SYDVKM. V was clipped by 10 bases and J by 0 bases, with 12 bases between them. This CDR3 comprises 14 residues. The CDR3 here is CATTTGPNTGELFF. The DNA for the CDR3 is TGTGCCACCACGACAGGCCCGAACACCGGGGAGCTGTTTTTT.

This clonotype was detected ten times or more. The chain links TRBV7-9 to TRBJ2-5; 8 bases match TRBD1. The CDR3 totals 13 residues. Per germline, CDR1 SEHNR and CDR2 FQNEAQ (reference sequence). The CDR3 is CALRGDRQETQYF. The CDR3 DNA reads TGTGCACTACGAGGGGACAGGCAAGAGACCCAGTACTTC.

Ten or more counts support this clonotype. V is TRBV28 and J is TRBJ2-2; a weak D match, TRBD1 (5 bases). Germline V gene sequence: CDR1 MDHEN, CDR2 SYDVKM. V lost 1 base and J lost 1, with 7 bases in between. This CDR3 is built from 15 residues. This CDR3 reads CASSLLQVNTGELFF. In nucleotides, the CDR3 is TGTGCCAGCAGTTTATTACAGGTGAACACCGGGGAGCTGTTTTTT.

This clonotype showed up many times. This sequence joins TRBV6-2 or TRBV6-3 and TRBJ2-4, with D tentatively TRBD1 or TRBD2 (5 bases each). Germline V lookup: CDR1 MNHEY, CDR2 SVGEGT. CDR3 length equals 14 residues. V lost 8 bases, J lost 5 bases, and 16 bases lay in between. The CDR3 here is CASAGAGLENIQYF. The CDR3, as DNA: TGTGCCAGCGCCGGGGCAGGACTTGAAAACATTCAGTACTTC.

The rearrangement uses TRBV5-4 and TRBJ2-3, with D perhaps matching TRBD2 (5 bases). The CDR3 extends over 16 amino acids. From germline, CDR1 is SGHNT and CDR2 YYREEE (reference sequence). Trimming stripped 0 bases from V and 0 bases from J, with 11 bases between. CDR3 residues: CASSLGLAPSTDTQYF. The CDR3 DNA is TGTGCCAGCAGCTTGGGTCTAGCCCCTAGCACAGATACGCAGTATTTT. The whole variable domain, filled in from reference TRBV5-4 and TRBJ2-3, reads ETGVTQSPTHLIKTRGQQVTLRCSSQSGHNTVSWYQQALGQGPQFIFQYYREEENGRGNFPPRFSGLQFPNYSSELNVNALELDDSALYLCASSLGLAPSTDTQYFGPGTRLTVL.

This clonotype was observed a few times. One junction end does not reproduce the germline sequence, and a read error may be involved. Written as DNA, the CDR3 is TGCAGCGTCGACTCGGTTAGACGTTCCTTC. Translated, it gives CSVDSVRRSF. The genes are TRBV29-1 and TRBJ2-5; D unclear. The CDR3 runs to 10 residues. Germline V lookup: CDR1 SQVTM, CDR2 ANQGSEA.

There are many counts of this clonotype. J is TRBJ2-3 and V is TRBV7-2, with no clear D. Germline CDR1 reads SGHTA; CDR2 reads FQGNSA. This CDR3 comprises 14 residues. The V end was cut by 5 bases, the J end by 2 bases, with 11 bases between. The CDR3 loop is CASSPQGPTDTQYF. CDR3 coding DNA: TGTGCCAGCAGCCCCCAAGGGCCCACAGATACGCAGTATTTT.

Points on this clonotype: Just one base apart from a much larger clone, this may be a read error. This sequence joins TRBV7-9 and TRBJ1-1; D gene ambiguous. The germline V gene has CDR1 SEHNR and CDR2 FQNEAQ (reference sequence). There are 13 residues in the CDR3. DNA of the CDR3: TGTGCCAGCAGCTTAGGGCCAGTCAAAGAAGATTTCTTT. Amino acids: CASSLGPVKEDFF.

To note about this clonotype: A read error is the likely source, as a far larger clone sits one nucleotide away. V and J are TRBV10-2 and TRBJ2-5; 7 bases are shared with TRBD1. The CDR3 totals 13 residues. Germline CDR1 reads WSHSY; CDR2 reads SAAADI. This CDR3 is CASSTGQLGVQYF. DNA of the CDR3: TGTGCCAGCAGTACGGGACAGCTCGGGGTCCAGTACTTC.

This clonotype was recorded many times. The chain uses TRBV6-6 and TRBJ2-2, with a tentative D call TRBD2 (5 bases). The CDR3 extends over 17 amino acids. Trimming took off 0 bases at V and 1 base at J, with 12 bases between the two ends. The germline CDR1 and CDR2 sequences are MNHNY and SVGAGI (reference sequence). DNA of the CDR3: TGTGCCAGCAGTTACTCGTTGGCGGGTGGGAACACCGGGGAGCTGTTTTTT. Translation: CASSYSLAGGNTGELFF.

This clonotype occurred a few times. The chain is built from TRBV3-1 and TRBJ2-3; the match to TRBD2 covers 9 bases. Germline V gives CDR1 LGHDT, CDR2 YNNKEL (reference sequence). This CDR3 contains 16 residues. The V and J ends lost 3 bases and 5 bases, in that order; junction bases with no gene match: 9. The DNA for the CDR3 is TGTGCCAGCAGCCATTCGCGGGGGGGCCTTTTAGATACGCAGTATTTT. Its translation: CASSHSRGGLLDTQYF.

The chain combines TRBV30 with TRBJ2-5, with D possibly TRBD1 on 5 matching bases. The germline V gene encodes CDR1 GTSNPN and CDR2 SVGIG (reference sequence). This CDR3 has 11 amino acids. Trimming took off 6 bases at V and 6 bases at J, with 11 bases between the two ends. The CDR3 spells CACNLGQTQYF. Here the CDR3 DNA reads TGTGCCTGCAATCTGGGGCAGACCCAGTACTTC.